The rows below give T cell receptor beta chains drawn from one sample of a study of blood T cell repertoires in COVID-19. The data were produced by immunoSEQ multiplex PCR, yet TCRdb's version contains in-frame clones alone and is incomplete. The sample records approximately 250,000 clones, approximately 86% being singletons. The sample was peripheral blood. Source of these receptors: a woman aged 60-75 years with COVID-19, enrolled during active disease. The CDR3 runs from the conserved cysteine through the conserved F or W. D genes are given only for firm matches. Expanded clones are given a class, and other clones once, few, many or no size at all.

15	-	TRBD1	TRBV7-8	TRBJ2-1	TGTGCCAGCAGCTCCCCCGGGACAGGGTTTACTGAGCAGTTCTTC	CASSSPGTGFTEQFF
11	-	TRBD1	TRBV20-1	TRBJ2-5	TGCAGTGCTTACAGGGGGCTAACCCAGTACTTC	CSAYRGLTQYF
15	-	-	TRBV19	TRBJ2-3	TGTGCCAGTAGTATAGTACTAGGTCTAGGAGATACGCAGTATTTT	CASSIVLGLGDTQYF
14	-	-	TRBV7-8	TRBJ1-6	TGTGCCAGCAGCTTGCGTAGGGGGAATTCACCCCTCCACTTT	CASSLRRGNSPLHF
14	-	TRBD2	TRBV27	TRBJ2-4	TGTGCCAGCAGCGAGACTAGCCGGTATGGCATTCAGTACTTC	CASSETSRYGIQYF
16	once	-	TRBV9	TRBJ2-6	TGTGCCAGCAGCGCGGGGGTGGGCTCTGGGGCCAACGTCCTGACTTTC	CASSAGVGSGANVLTF
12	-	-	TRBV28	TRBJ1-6	TGTGCCAGCAGTTTCCAGGGATCACCCCTCCACTTT	CASSFQGSPLHF
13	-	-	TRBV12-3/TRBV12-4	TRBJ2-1	TGTGCCAGCAGAACCTTAGCGGTTAATGAGCAGTTCTTC	CASRTLAVNEQFF
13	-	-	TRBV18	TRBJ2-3	TGTGCCAGCTCAGAGTCTGGGCCTGATACGCAGTATTTT	CASSESGPDTQYF
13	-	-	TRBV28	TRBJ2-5	TGTGCCAGCACCGAAGGAGGGGAAGAGACCCAGTACTTC	CASTEGGEETQYF
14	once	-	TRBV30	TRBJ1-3	TGTGCCTGGAGCGCAGGGTTACAGGGAAACACCATATATTTT	CAWSAGLQGNTIYF
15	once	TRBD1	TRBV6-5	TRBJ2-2	TGTGCCAGCGGAAGACGGGACAGGGCGGCCGGGGAGCTGTTTTTT	CASGRRDRAAGELFF
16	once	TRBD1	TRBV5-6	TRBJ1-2	TGTGCCAGCAGCCCGCTGGACAGGGAGGAGAGCAATGGCTACACCTTC	CASSPLDREESNGYTF
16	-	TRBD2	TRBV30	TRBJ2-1	TGTGCCTGGAGTGTACCGACTAGCGGGAGGACGGATGAGCAGTTCTTC	CAWSVPTSGRTDEQFF
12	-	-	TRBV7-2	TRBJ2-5	TGTGCCAGCAGCTTACTAAAAGAGACCCAGTACTTC	CASSLLKETQYF
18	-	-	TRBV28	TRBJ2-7	TGTGCCAGCAGTTTAAACGCGGCGGGACGTTTGGGGAATTACGAGCAGTACTTC	CASSLNAAGRLGNYEQYF
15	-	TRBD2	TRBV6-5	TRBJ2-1	TGTGCCAGCAGGGTAGCGGGACCCTCCTACAATGAGCAGTTCTTC	CASRVAGPSYNEQFF
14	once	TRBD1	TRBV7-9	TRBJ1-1	TGTGCCAGCAGGAAACAGGGGAGAGGTACTGAAGCTTTCTTT	CASRKQGRGTEAFF
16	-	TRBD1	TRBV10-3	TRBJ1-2	TGTGCCAGCCTACCGACAGGGGGACCACGTAACTATGGCTACACCTTC	CASLPTGGPRNYGYTF
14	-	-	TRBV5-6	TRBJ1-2	TGTGCCAGCAGCTCGGCCTCAGGGCTCGGGGGCTACACCTTC	CASSSASGLGGYTF
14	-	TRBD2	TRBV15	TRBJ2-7	TGTGCCACCGGCTGGGGCGGGAGCTCCTACGAGCAGTACTTC	CATGWGGSSYEQYF
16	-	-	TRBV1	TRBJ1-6	TGCACCAGCAGCCAACCGGGTTGCTCCTATAATTCACCCCTCCACTTT	CTSSQPGCSYNSPLHF
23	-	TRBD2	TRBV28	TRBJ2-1	TGTGCCAGCAGTTCTTGGACTAGCGGAGGGGGTCGGAGGTCCCAGAGCTCCTACAATGAGCAGTTCTTC	CASSSWTSGGGRRSQSSYNEQFF
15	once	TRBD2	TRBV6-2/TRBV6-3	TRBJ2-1	TGTGCCAGCAGCTCCGGGACTAGCGGGAGTCCTGAGCAGTTCTTC	CASSSGTSGSPEQFF
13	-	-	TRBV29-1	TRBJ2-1	TGCAGCGTGAAACCGGGATCGCTCAATGAGCAGTTCTTC	CSVKPGSLNEQFF
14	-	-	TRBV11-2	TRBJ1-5	TGTGCCAGCAGCCGTGTCCCCTCCAATCAGCCCCAGCATTTT	CASSRVPSNQPQHF
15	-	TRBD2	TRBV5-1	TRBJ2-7	TGCGCCAGCAGCGAGACTAGCGGGATCTCCCACGAGCAGTACTTC	CASSETSGISHEQYF
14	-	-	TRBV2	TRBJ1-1	TGTGCCAGCAGGACGGGCGAGGGGGACACTGAAGCTTTCTTT	CASRTGEGDTEAFF
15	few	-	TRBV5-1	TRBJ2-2	TGCGCCAGCAGCCCTGAGGCACAGCGGACCGGGGAGCTGTTTTTT	CASSPEAQRTGELFF
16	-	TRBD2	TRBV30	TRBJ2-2	TGTGCCTGGAAGAGGCTAGCGGGAGCCGGTACCGGGGAGCTGTTTTTT	CAWKRLAGAGTGELFF
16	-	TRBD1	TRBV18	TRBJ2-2	TGTGCCAGCTCACCGTTAAGACAGGGTGTCACCGGGGAGCTGTTTTTT	CASSPLRQGVTGELFF
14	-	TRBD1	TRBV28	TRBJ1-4	TGTGCCAGCAGCCCGGGACAGGGTACCCGAAAACTGTTTTTT	CASSPGQGTRKLFF
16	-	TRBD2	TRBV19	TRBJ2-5	TGTGCCAGTAGTACAAGAGCGGGAGGCCACCAAGAGACCCAGTACTTC	CASSTRAGGHQETQYF
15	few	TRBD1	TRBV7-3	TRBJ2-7	TGTGCCAGCAGCTACAATGGACAGGGGGCTTACGAGCAGTACTTC	CASSYNGQGAYEQYF
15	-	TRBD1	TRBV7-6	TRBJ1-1	TGTGCCAGCAGCTTAGCGGGACAGGCGAACACTGAAGCTTTCTTT	CASSLAGQANTEAFF
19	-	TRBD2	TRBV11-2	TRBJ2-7	TGTGCCAGCAGCTTCCTAGGGACTAGCGGGAGTACCCGCTCCTACGAGCAGTACTTC	CASSFLGTSGSTRSYEQYF
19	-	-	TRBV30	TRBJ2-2	TGTGCCTGGAGTGTCGTGAAGTTGTGGGGGGTAGTTTCCCCCGGGGAGCTGTTTTTT	CAWSVVKLWGVVSPGELFF
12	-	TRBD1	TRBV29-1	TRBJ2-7	TGCAGCGGAGGGACAGGGATCTACGAGCAGTACTTC	CSGGTGIYEQYF
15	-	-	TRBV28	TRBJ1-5	TGTGCCAGCAGTTTCCTGGGGGGGGACAATCAGCCCCAGCATTTT	CASSFLGGDNQPQHF
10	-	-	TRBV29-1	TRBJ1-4	TGCAGCTCCGCGAGGGAGCTGCTGTTTTTT	CSSARELLFF
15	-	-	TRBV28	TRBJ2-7	TGTGCCAGCAGTTTACTGAGGACACCCCCCTACGAGCAGTACTTC	CASSLLRTPPYEQYF
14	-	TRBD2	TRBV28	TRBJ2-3	TGTGCCAGCAGTTTTCGACTAGCGGGAGATACGCAGTATTTT	CASSFRLAGDTQYF
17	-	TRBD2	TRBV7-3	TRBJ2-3	TGTGCCAGCAGCTCTGGACTAGCGGGACCCAGCACAGATACGCAGTATTTT	CASSSGLAGPSTDTQYF
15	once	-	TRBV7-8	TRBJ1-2	TGTGCCAGCAGCTTTACGAGAGAAGCTAACTATGGCTACACCTTC	CASSFTREANYGYTF
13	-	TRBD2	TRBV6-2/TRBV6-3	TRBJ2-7	TGTGCCAGCAGCCGCGGGGGGATCTACGAGCAGTACTTC	CASSRGGIYEQYF
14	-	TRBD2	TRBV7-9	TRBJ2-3	TGTGCCAGCAGCTTTAGCGGGAGTACAGATACGCAGTATTTT	CASSFSGSTDTQYF
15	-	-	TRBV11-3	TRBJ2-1	TGTGCCAGCAGCTTTACAGGCAGCTCCTACAATGAGCAGTTCTTC	CASSFTGSSYNEQFF
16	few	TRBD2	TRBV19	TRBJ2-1	TGTGCCAGTAGTCCCAGAGGACTAGCGGGAGGGTTGGAGCAGTTCTTC	CASSPRGLAGGLEQFF
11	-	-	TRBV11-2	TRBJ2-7	TGTGCCAGCAGCGCCGGACCAGGGGAGTACTTC	CASSAGPGEYF
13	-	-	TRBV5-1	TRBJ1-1	TGCGCCAGCAGCTTACCAGGGAACACTGAAGCTTTCTTT	CASSLPGNTEAFF
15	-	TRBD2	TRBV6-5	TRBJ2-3	TGTGCCAGCAGTCCTAGCGGGGTTAGTACAGATACGCAGTATTTT	CASSPSGVSTDTQYF
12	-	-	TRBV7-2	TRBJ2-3	TGTGCCAGCAGTCCTTTCACAGATACGCAGTATTTT	CASSPFTDTQYF
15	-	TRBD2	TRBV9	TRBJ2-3	TGTGCCAGCAGCGCATTAGCGGGACCCACGGATACGCAGTATTTT	CASSALAGPTDTQYF
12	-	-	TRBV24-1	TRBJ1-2	TGTGCCACCAGTGACCCCGGCGGCGGCTACACCTTC	CATSDPGGGYTF
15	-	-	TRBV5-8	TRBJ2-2	TGTGCCAGCAGCGGTCGGGGGAGGCGCACCGGGGAGCTGTTTTTT	CASSGRGRRTGELFF
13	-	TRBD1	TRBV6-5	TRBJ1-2	TGTGCCAGCAGGGGTTGGACAGGGAAAGGCTACACCTTC	CASRGWTGKGYTF
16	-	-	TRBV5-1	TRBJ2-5	TGCGCCAGCAGCAAGCGGATTGCCTGGGAGCAAGAGACCCAGTACTTC	CASSKRIAWEQETQYF